The present TCR beta chain was sequenced within a study of T cell responses to AZD1222 COVID-19 vaccine. The CDR3 is made up of 14 amino acids. Germline V lookup: CDR1 MNHEY, CDR2 SMNVEV (reference sequence). V dropped 4 bases and J dropped 5; count of bases not matched to a gene: 8. The repertoire was sequenced with immunoSEQ multiplex PCR; TCRdb's copy has only in-frame clones and lacks some. The sample contains 60,000 to 65,000 clones, roughly 80% of which appear only once. The rearrangement links TRBV27 to TRBJ2-7, with 7 bases identical to TRBD2. Sequenced here: peripheral blood, sampled on day 0 of AZD1222 vaccination. The clonotype was recovered from an adult in good health. The CDR3 spells CASSWGGALDEQYF. CDR3 bases: TGTGCCAGCAGTTGGGGAGGGGCCCTAGACGAGCAGTACTTC.